A selection of T cell receptor beta chains follows, all from one sample in a study of vaccination effects on CD4 cells after COVID-19. Using immunoSEQ multiplex PCR, the repertoire was profiled, and TCRdb retains in-frame clones only, with some absent. This sample carries fewer than 85,000 clones, 78% of them seen once, and the ten largest clones take roughly a tenth. No antigen has been assigned to these receptors. Sequenced material: CD4+ T cells from PBMCs cultured with SARS-CoV-2 spike peptides, taken before COVID-19 vaccination. The receptors originated from a human donor who received a COVID-19 vaccine. CDR3s include the opening cysteine and the closing phenylalanine or tryptophan. Fields, in order: clone size, V gene, D gene, J gene, CDR3 protein, CDR3 DNA. A D gene is named only where the DNA matches it firmly. A row's size may be missing; if present it is once, few, many or a size class.

once,TRBV5-1,TRBD1,TRBJ2-5,CASSSRQGGETQYF,TGCGCCAGCAGCTCAAGACAGGGGGGAGAGACCCAGTACTTC
-,TRBV24-1,-,TRBJ2-2,CATSNSNTGELFF,TGTGCCACCAGTAACTCGAACACCGGGGAGCTGTTTTTT
-,TRBV19,TRBD1,TRBJ1-5,CASSLYRGNQPQHF,TGTGCCAGTAGTCTATACAGGGGGAATCAGCCCCAGCATTTT
few,TRBV18,TRBD1,TRBJ1-5,CASSSDRGNQPQHF,TGTGCCAGCTCATCCGACAGGGGCAATCAGCCCCAGCATTTT
few,TRBV7-9,-,TRBJ2-1,CASSSRGLYNEQFF,TGTGCCAGCAGCTCCCGGGGGCTCTACAATGAGCAGTTCTTC
-,TRBV13,-,TRBJ1-4,CASSSKTGATNEKLFF,TGTGCCAGCAGCTCCAAAACAGGAGCAACTAATGAAAAACTGTTTTTT
-,TRBV7-2,TRBD2,TRBJ2-5,CASSLEGGGAAKTQYF,TGTGCCAGCAGCTTAGAAGGCGGGGGGGCCGCGAAGACCCAGTACTTC
once,TRBV18,-,TRBJ2-1,CASSPRSGVNEQFF,TGTGCCAGCTCACCAAGGTCGGGGGTCAATGAGCAGTTCTTC
few,TRBV10-3,-,TRBJ2-5,CAIRGDDRPETQYF,TGTGCCATCAGGGGGGATGACAGGCCAGAAACCCAGTACTTC
-,TRBV6-5,-,TRBJ1-2,CASSLTPGLAYGYTF,TGTGCCAGCAGTCTTACCCCGGGCCTGGCATATGGCTACACCTTC
-,TRBV5-4,TRBD1,TRBJ2-3,CASSPRQGLGTDTQYF,TGTGCCAGCAGCCCGAGACAGGGGTTGGGTACAGATACGCAGTATTTT
few,TRBV9,TRBD2,TRBJ2-2,CASSVFGGGQGELFF,TGTGCCAGCAGCGTATTCGGGGGGGGCCAGGGGGAGCTGTTTTTT
-,TRBV4-3,-,TRBJ1-1,CASSQDATAVNTEAFF,TGCGCCAGCAGCCAAGATGCGACAGCCGTGAACACTGAAGCTTTCTTT
-,TRBV19,TRBD1,TRBJ2-5,CASRGRGQGIVAETQYF,TGTGCCAGTAGAGGGCGCGGACAGGGAATTGTCGCAGAGACCCAGTACTTC
-,TRBV7-2,TRBD2,TRBJ2-1,CASSLARGLANEQFF,TGTGCCAGCAGCTTAGCTAGGGGACTAGCCAATGAGCAGTTCTTC
-,TRBV10-3,-,TRBJ2-5,CAISQGPQGSETQYF,TGTGCCATCAGTCAGGGACCCCAGGGCTCCGAGACCCAGTACTTC
-,TRBV7-9,TRBD1,TRBJ2-3,CASSLDRVTDTQYF,TGTGCCAGCAGCTTGGACAGGGTAACAGATACGCAGTATTTT